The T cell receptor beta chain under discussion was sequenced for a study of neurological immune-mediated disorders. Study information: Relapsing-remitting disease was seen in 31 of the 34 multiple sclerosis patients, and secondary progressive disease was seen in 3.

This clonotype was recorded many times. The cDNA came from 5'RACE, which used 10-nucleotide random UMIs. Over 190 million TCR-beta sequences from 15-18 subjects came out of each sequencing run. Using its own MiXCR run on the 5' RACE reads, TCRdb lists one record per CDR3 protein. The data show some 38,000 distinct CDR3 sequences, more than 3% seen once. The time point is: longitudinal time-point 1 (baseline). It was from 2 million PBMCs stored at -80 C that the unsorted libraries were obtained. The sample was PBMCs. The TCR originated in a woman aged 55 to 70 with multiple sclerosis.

The CDR3 sequence: CAIGRQGAGTEAFF. In DNA, the CDR3 is TGTGCCATCGGTAGACAGGGGGCAGGCACTGAAGCTTTCTTT. The rearrangement links TRBV10-3 to TRBJ1-1; 10 nucleotides match TRBD1. This CDR3 is built from 14 residues. With 8 bases clipped from V and 4 bases from J, the junction kept 7 bases outside the gene matches. Per germline, CDR1 ENHRY and CDR2 SYGVKD.